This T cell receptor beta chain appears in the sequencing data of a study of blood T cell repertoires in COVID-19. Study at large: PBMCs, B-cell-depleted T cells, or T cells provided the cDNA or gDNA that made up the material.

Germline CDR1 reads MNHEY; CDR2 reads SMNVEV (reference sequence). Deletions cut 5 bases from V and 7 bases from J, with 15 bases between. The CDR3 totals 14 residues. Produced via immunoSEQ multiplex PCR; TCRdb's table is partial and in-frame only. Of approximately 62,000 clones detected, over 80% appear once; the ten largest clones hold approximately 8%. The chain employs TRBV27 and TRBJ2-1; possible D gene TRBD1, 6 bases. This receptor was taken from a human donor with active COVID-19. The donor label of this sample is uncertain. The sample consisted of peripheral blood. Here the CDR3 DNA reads TGTGCCAGCAGTCCCTGGACAGATTTGAATGAGCAGTTCTTC. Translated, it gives CASSPWTDLNEQFF.